The rows below give T cell receptor beta chains drawn from one sample of a study of T cells after yellow fever vaccination. TCRdb fed the 5' RACE reads into MiXCR, producing one record per CDR3 protein. The sample includes around 310,000 distinct CDR3 sequences, more than 3% seen only once; the top ten take about a quarter. The sample consisted of PBMCs, taken on the day of the yellow fever booster vaccination. All receptors come from a man between 18 and 35 years old who received the YFV17D yellow fever vaccine. CDR3s include the opening cysteine and the closing phenylalanine or tryptophan. The D gene is left open where the match is weak. The size field is filled for only some rows; it gives once, few, many or a size class.

TRBJ2-1 | TRBD2 | many | TRBV12-3/TRBV12-4 | 18 | CASSFRLAGGHSYNEQFF | TGTGCCAGCAGTTTTAGGCTAGCGGGGGGTCACTCCTACAATGAGCAGTTCTTC
TRBJ1-5 | - | few | TRBV28 | 17 | CASSLPGSLDSNQPQHF | TGTGCCAGCAGTCTCCCGGGGAGTCTTGATAGCAATCAGCCCCAGCATTTT
TRBJ2-2 | TRBD2 | many | TRBV18 | 18 | CASSPRGSGGPNTGELFF | TGTGCCAGCTCACCACGGGGTAGCGGGGGCCCGAACACCGGGGAGCTGTTTTTT
TRBJ1-2 | - | many | TRBV7-3 | 13 | CASSLTREDGYTF | TGTGCCAGCAGCTTAACCAGGGAAGATGGCTACACCTTC
TRBJ2-7 | - | many | TRBV5-1 | 11 | CASSLGDEQYF | TGCGCCAGCAGCTTGGGGGACGAGCAGTACTTC
TRBJ2-4 | - | many | TRBV20-1 | 14 | CSARDSLAKNIQYF | TGCAGTGCTAGAGACTCGCTAGCCAAAAACATTCAGTACTTC
TRBJ1-6 | - | - | TRBV7-2 | 13 | CASSSNRGQPLHF | TGTGCCAGCAGCTCGAACCGGGGCCAGCCCCTCCACTTT
TRBJ2-3 | - | - | TRBV7-9 | 12 | CASSPTVDTQYF | TGTGCCAGCAGCCCCACTGTGGATACGCAGTATTTT
TRBJ2-2 | - | - | TRBV12-3/TRBV12-4 | 13 | CASSPVGTGELFF | TGTGCCAGCAGCCCCGTCGGCACCGGGGAGCTGTTTTTT
TRBJ2-3 | TRBD2 | few | TRBV6-4 | 17 | CASIIDPASGVPDTQYF | TGTGCCAGCATCATCGACCCCGCTAGCGGGGTTCCAGATACGCAGTATTTT
TRBJ2-3 | - | few | TRBV4-3 | 13 | CASSQAAGDTQYF | TGCGCCAGCAGCCAAGCGGCCGGAGATACGCAGTATTTT
TRBJ1-1 | - | few | TRBV12-3/TRBV12-4 | 12 | CAILHRGTEAFF | TGTGCCATCCTTCACCGGGGCACTGAAGCTTTCTTT
TRBJ1-1 | - | few | TRBV19 | 13 | CASNIGALTEAFF | TGTGCCAGTAATATTGGGGCCCTCACTGAAGCTTTCTTT
TRBJ1-4 | TRBD1 | - | TRBV12-3/TRBV12-4 | 14 | CASRAGTGDEKLFF | TGTGCCAGCAGGGCCGGGACAGGAGATGAAAAACTGTTTTTT
TRBJ2-3 | - | - | TRBV19 | 14 | CASRSWGTTDTQYF | TGTGCCAGTAGGTCGTGGGGAACCACAGATACGCAGTATTTT